Given below is one T cell receptor beta chain in context. The sample contains more than one DNA sequence encoding this CDR3. The sample originates from a study of blood T cell repertoires in COVID-19. The CDR3 spans 11 residues. Germline V CDR1 and CDR2: SNHLY, FYNNEI. Trimming shortened V by 4 bases and J by 10 bases, and 8 bases separated the two germline ends. TCRdb's copy holds only in-frame clones and misses some; the assay was immunoSEQ multiplex PCR. The top ten hold 5.5% to 7.5% of the sample, which has under 150,000 clones, roughly 84% seen once. Within 2 weeks of study entry, exposed participants had contacted a PCR-confirmed or clinician-diagnosed COVID-19 case.

The sequence came from a woman between 50 and 59 years old who had been exposed to COVID-19. The sample taken for sequencing was PBMCs or T cells enriched from blood (not recorded which). V usage is TRBV2 and J usage is TRBJ1-5; weak D call: TRBD1 (5 bases). In nucleotides, the CDR3 is TGTGCCAGCAGTGGTGGACAACCCCAGCATTTT. This codes for CASSGGQPQHF.